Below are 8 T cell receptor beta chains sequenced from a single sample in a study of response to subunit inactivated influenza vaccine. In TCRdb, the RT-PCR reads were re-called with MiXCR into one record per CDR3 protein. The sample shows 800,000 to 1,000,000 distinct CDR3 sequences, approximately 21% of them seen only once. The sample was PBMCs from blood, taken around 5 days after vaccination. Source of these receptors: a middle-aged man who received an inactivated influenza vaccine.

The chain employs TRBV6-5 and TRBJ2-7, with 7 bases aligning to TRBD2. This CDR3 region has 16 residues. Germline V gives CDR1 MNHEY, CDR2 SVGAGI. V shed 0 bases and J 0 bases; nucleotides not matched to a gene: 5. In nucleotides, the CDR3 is TGTGCCAGCAGTTACTCGGCGGGGGAGCACTCCTACGAGCAGTACTTC. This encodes CASSYSAGEHSYEQYF.

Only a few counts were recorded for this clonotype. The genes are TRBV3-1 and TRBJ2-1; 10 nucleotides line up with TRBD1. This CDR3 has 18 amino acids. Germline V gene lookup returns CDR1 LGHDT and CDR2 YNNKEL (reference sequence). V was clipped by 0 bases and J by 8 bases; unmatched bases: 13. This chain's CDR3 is CASSQDRVDRGDGDEQFF. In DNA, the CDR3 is TGTGCCAGCAGCCAAGATCGTGTGGACAGGGGGGATGGCGATGAGCAGTTCTTC.

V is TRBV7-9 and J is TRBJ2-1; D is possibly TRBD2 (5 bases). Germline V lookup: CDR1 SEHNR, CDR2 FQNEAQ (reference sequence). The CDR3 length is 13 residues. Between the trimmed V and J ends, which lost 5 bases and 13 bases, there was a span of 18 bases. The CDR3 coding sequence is TGTGCCAGCAGCGGGCGGACTGATACAGCACAGTTCTTC. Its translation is CASSGRTDTAQFF.

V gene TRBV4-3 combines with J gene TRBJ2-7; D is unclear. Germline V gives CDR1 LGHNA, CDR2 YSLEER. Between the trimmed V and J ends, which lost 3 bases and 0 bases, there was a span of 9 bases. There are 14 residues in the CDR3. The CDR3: CASSHALISYEQYF. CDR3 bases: TGCGCCAGCAGCCACGCCCTAATCTCCTACGAGCAGTACTTC.

As DNA, the CDR3 is TGCAGTGCTAGCATCGACAATGAGCAGTTCTTC. As protein: CSASIDNEQFF. The V gene is TRBV20-1, the J gene TRBJ2-1; D is unresolved. The V end was cut by 3 bases, the J end by 5 bases, with 5 bases between. The germline CDR1 and CDR2 sequences are DFQATT and SNEGSKA (reference sequence). This CDR3 is built from 11 residues.

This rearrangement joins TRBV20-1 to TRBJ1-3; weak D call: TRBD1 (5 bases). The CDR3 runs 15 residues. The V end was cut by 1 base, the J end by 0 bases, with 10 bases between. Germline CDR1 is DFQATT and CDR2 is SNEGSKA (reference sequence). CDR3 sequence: CSARAGTYSGNTIYF. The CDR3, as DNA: TGCAGTGCTAGAGCCGGGACCTACTCTGGAAACACCATATATTTT.

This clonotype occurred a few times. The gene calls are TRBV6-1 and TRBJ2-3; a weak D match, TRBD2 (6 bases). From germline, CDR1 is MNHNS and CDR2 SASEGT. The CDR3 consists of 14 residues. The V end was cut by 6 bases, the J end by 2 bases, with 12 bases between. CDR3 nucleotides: TGTGCCAGCAGGTCGACTAGATTCACAGATACGCAGTATTTT. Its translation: CASRSTRFTDTQYF.

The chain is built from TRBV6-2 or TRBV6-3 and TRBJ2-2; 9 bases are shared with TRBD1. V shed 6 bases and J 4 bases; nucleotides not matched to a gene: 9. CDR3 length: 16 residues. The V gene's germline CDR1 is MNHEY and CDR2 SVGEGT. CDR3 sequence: CASSPTGQGSTGELFF. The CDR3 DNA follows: TGTGCCAGCAGCCCAACGGGACAGGGCTCCACCGGGGAGCTGTTTTTT.